Below, 28 T cell receptor beta chains from the same sample are listed, as sequenced in a study of T cell changes during pregnancy in multiple sclerosis. Clones were read by immunoSEQ multiplex PCR, and TCRdb kept only the in-frame ones, dropping some. The sample has 45,000 to 60,000 clones, roughly 90% seen once. The material was peripheral blood, obtained in the first trimester of pregnancy. The receptors were sampled from a female donor with multiple sclerosis, enrolled in a pregnancy study.

CDR3 sequence reads: CASSRNRGHYTEAFF. CDR3 bases: TGCGCCAGCAGTCGCAACAGGGGTCATTACACTGAAGCTTTCTTT. The V gene is TRBV23-1, the J gene TRBJ1-1, with TRBD1 identical over 7 bases. TRBV23-1 is labeled an ORF, and its function is uncertain. V shed 4 bases, J shed 3 bases, and the junction held 8 bases outside the gene matches. This CDR3 contains 15 residues.

V gene TRBV25-1 combines with J gene TRBJ2-7, with D hard to call. Per germline, CDR1 MGHDK and CDR2 SYGVNS. Deletions cut 3 bases from V and 6 bases from J, with 24 bases between. This CDR3 has 17 amino acids. CDR3 DNA: TGTGCCAGCAGTGATGTGCCCCTTGCAAAGAACTTTTGCGAGCAGTACTTC. It translates to CASSDVPLAKNFCEQYF.

This clone was observed a few times. The chain uses TRBV7-9 and TRBJ1-4; the D gene is possibly TRBD1 (6 bases). This CDR3 is built from 15 residues. Trimming left V 5 bases short and J 6 bases short, with 16 bases between. The germline V gene has CDR1 SEHNR and CDR2 FQNEAQ (reference sequence). CDR3 nucleotide sequence: TGTGCCAGCAGCCGACGGACAGTCCGACATGAAAAACTGTTTTTT. Translated: CASSRRTVRHEKLFF.

J is TRBJ2-1 and V is TRBV28; a possible D gene is TRBD2 (6 bases). Germline loops: CDR1 MDHEN, CDR2 SYDVKM. The V and J ends lost 8 bases and 7 bases respectively, with 21 bases between them. This CDR3 spans 15 amino acids. The CDR3 nucleotides read TGTGCCAGCGCCTCTAGCGTGAGGTTTCGAAATGAGCAGTTCTTC. Encoded protein: CASASSVRFRNEQFF.

CDR3 coding DNA: TGTGCCAGCTCACGCTACAGTAGCGGGGGGGCAGGGGAGCAGTTCTTC. It is translated as CASSRYSSGGAGEQFF. The chain employs TRBV18 and TRBJ2-1, with TRBD2 identical over 11 bases. Per the germline V gene, CDR1 is KGHSH and CDR2 is LQKENI. This CDR3 comprises 16 residues. V shed 4 bases, J shed 10 bases, and the junction held 12 bases outside the gene matches.

Note on this clone: Other nucleotide sequences in the sample specify the same CDR3. V is TRBV30 and J is TRBJ2-3; weak D call: TRBD2 (6 bases). The germline CDR1 and CDR2 sequences are GTSNPN and SVGIG (reference sequence). The CDR3 loop spans 12 amino acids. The V and J ends lost 3 bases and 8 bases respectively, with 12 bases between them. CDR3 in amino acids: CAWSMGGATQYF. The CDR3 nucleotides read TGTGCCTGGAGCATGGGAGGCGCTACGCAGTATTTT.

The rearrangement links TRBV7-2 to TRBJ1-4; possibly TRBD1 for D (5 bases). CDR1 and CDR2 from the germline V gene are SGHTA and FQGNSA. Deletions cut 1 base from V and 15 bases from J, with 9 bases between. The CDR3 is 11 residues long. The CDR3 DNA follows: TGTGCCAGCAGCTTAGAGGGGAGGGTGTTTTTT. This encodes CASSLEGRVFF.

This chain connects TRBV21-1 to TRBJ2-4; the D segment call TRBD1 is taken from the table without a DNA check. TRBV21-1 is a known pseudogene. CDR3 size: 17 residues. The CDR3 reads CASSELDQGNAKNIQYF. CDR3 coding DNA: TGTGCCAGCAGCGAATTGGACCAGGGGAACGCCAAAAACATTCAGTACTTC.

This sequence joins TRBV4-1 and TRBJ1-2, with D tentatively TRBD1 (5 bases). V dropped 3 bases and J dropped 0 bases, with 20 bases sitting between them. CDR3 length: 18 residues. Germline CDR1 reads MGHRA; CDR2 reads YSYEKL. In DNA, the CDR3 is TGCGCCAGCAGCCAGACCTGGATCTGGGGCAGACCTAACTATGGCTACACCTTC. Translating it yields CASSQTWIWGRPNYGYTF.

The CDR3 DNA reads as TGTGCCAGCAGCCATAATGGGGCCAGAGGTACGCAGTATTTT. It encodes CASSHNGARGTQYF. The genes are TRBV14 and TRBJ2-3, with a weak D call TRBD1 (5 bases). The length of the CDR3 is 14 residues. The germline V and J ends were trimmed by 3 bases and 8 bases, with 15 bases remaining between them. Germline V lookup: CDR1 SGHDN, CDR2 FVKESK.

This chain connects TRBV2 to TRBJ1-2, with D uncertain. Trimming cost V 10 bases and J 2 bases, with 14 bases left between them. Looked up from germline, CDR1 is SNHLY and CDR2 is FYNNEI. This CDR3 spans 13 amino acids. The CDR3 nucleotides are TGTGCCACCCGAGCCAGGTCAAACTATGGCTACACCTTC. This sequence encodes CATRARSNYGYTF.

The V and J genes are TRBV2 and TRBJ1-6; no definite D call. Germline V gene lookup returns CDR1 SNHLY and CDR2 FYNNEI. The CDR3 totals 15 residues. V was trimmed by 1 base and J by 6 bases, leaving 10 bases between them. This CDR3 is CASSEVEGGNSPLHF. The CDR3 DNA is TGTGCCAGCAGTGAAGTGGAGGGCGGTAATTCACCCCTCCACTTT.

This clone has just a few counts. The chain uses TRBV18 and TRBJ1-2; no clear D gene. Trimming shortened V by 1 base and J by 0 bases, and 9 bases separated the two germline ends. The CDR3 is 15 residues long. CDR1 is KGHSH, CDR2 LQKENI, per germline. The CDR3, as DNA: TGTGCCAGCTCACCACAGGGAGGGCCTAACTATGGCTACACCTTC. Encoded protein: CASSPQGGPNYGYTF.

This clone turned up a few times. The chain has TRBV2 and TRBJ1-1; 7 nucleotides align to TRBD1. CDR3 length: 15 amino acids. CDR1 and CDR2 (germline): SNHLY, FYNNEI. Losses at the gene ends were 4 bases for V and 1 base for J; bases not matched to a gene: 6. The CDR3 sequence is CASSASRTGNTEAFF. The CDR3 nucleotides read TGTGCCAGCAGTGCCTCCAGGACAGGGAACACTGAAGCTTTCTTT. Full variable domain (rest looked up from reference TRBV2 and TRBJ1-1): EPEVTQTPSHQVTQMGQEVILRCVPISNHLYFYWYRQILGQKVEFLVSFYNNEISEKSEIFDDQFSVERPDGSNFTLKIRSTKLEDSAMYFCASSASRTGNTEAFFGQGTRLTVV.

This chain connects TRBV9 to TRBJ2-5; maybe TRBD2 (6 bases). Trimming removed 0 bases at V and 1 base at J, with 16 bases between. Germline CDR1 and CDR2: SGDLS and YYNGEE. The CDR3 loop spans 17 amino acids. The CDR3 reads CASSVGPNFGGQETQYF. The CDR3 region has the DNA TGTGCCAGCAGCGTAGGCCCCAACTTCGGGGGCCAAGAGACCCAGTACTTC.

In its sample, this clone was seen a few times. CDR3 sequence (DNA): TGTGCCAGCCACAGGGGTTGGTACACTGAAGCTTTCTTT. The encoded protein is CASHRGWYTEAFF. The rearrangement uses TRBV6-5 and TRBJ1-1; TRBD1 agrees at 7 bases. Looked up from germline, CDR1 is MNHEY and CDR2 is SVGAGI. The CDR3 runs to 13 residues. V was pared by 8 bases and J by 3 bases, with 6 bases of the junction left unmatched.

This chain connects TRBV9 to TRBJ2-7; no clear D. Germline CDR1 reads SGDLS; CDR2 reads YYNGEE. The ends were cut back, 2 bases at V and 0 bases at J, with 6 bases in the middle. The CDR3 runs 13 residues. The CDR3 DNA sequence: TGTGCCAGCAGCGTGGCCAGCTCCTACGAGCAGTACTTC. Translation gives CASSVASSYEQYF.

V gene TRBV5-5 combines with J gene TRBJ1-6; TRBD1 agrees at 10 bases. V was pared by 7 bases and J by 10 bases, with 11 bases of the junction left unmatched. Germline CDR1 and CDR2: SGHKS and YYEKEE (reference sequence). CDR3 length: 15 residues. CDR3 nucleotides: TGTGCCAGCGGGAGCGCGGGACAGGGGTGGTCACCCCTCCACTTT. It codes for CASGSAGQGWSPLHF.

This sequence joins TRBV6-6 and TRBJ1-2, with 9 bases fitting TRBD1. The CDR3 is 14 residues long. J lost 6 bases, V lost 7 bases, and 9 bases had no gene match. Germline V gives CDR1 MNHNY, CDR2 SVGAGI (reference sequence). CDR3 nucleotide sequence: TGTGCCAGCATCTCGGACAGGGGAGGGGATGGCTACACCTTC. Translating gives CASISDRGGDGYTF.

The V gene is TRBV28, the J gene TRBJ1-2, with no clear D. V gave up 4 bases and J gave up 8 bases, with 8 bases separating them. From germline, CDR1 is MDHEN and CDR2 SYDVKM. This CDR3 region has 11 residues. CDR3 nucleotide sequence: TGTGCCAGCAGTTGGGAGTTGGGCTACACCTTC. This encodes CASSWELGYTF.

The chain carries TRBV5-1 and TRBJ1-3; 7 nucleotides agree with TRBD1. Trimming at V came to 2 bases and at J to 2 bases, leaving 4 bases not matched to a gene. CDR3 size: 15 residues. The germline gives CDR1 SGHRS, CDR2 YFSETQ. The CDR3 sequence: CASSFQTGTGNTIYF. CDR3 nucleotide sequence: TGCGCCAGCAGCTTCCAGACAGGGACTGGAAACACCATATATTTT.

This clone appeared a single time. The rearrangement joins TRBV9 to TRBJ1-2; tentative D call: TRBD1 (6 bases). Looked up from germline, CDR1 is SGDLS and CDR2 is YYNGEE. The CDR3 length is 14 residues. The V and J ends lost 1 base and 4 bases respectively, with 11 bases between them. The CDR3 sequence is CASSVNQGFYGYTF. CDR3 nucleotides: TGTGCCAGCAGCGTAAATCAGGGGTTCTATGGCTACACCTTC.

The chain combines TRBV9 with TRBJ1-6; 7 bases align to TRBD1. CDR1 is SGDLS and CDR2 is YYNGEE in the germline V gene. There are 17 residues in the CDR3. After removal of 4 bases from V and 0 bases from J, the junction contained 7 bases not matched to a gene. CDR3 region: CASSPAAGGSYNSPLHF. CDR3 nucleotides: TGTGCCAGCAGCCCGGCAGCAGGGGGCTCCTATAATTCACCCCTCCACTTT.

The CDR3 nucleotides are TGTGCCAGCAGCGCAGGACTCCTAGAGGGAGAAAAACTGTTTTTT. This gives the protein CASSAGLLEGEKLFF. V usage is TRBV5-4 and J usage is TRBJ1-4; D remains ambiguous. Germline lookup yields CDR1 SGHNT and CDR2 YYREEE (reference sequence). Trimming pared 4 bases from V and 8 bases from J, leaving 18 bases between. The CDR3 totals 15 residues.

The CDR3 DNA is TGCGCCAGCAGCTACCGGGACAGGGGTAATTCACCCCTCCACTTT. Translated: CASSYRDRGNSPLHF. The chain uses TRBV4-3 and TRBJ1-6, with 10 positions matching TRBD1. Germline V CDR1 and CDR2: LGHNA, YSLEER. CDR3 length: 15 residues. V shed 5 bases and J 6 bases; nucleotides not matched to a gene: 4.

The chain is built from TRBV6-1 and TRBJ1-2, with 7 bases that match TRBD1. The trim removed 7 bases at V and 1 base at J, leaving 9 bases unmatched. Germline values: CDR1 MNHNS, CDR2 SASEGT. CDR3 length: 15 residues. CDR3 DNA: TGTGCCAGCACTCCAAGGGACAGACTTAACTATGGCTACACCTTC. Protein sequence: CASTPRDRLNYGYTF.

The chain combines TRBV2 with TRBJ2-3; D is undetermined. The length of the CDR3 is 14 residues. Per the germline V gene, CDR1 is SNHLY and CDR2 is FYNNEI. V lost 2 bases, J lost 6 bases, and 12 bases lay in between. CDR3 sequence (DNA): TGTGCCAGCAGTGAATGGGCCTCCCCGGATACGCAGTATTTT. It encodes CASSEWASPDTQYF.

The CDR3 DNA reads TGTGCCAGCGGCGTAGCGGGGGGGACAGATACGCAGTATTTT. It encodes CASGVAGGTDTQYF. The genes are TRBV27 and TRBJ2-3; 11 bases line up with TRBD2. The trim removed 8 bases at V and 3 bases at J, leaving 4 bases unmatched. CDR3 length: 14 amino acids. Germline V gene data show CDR1 as MNHEY and CDR2 as SMNVEV (reference sequence).